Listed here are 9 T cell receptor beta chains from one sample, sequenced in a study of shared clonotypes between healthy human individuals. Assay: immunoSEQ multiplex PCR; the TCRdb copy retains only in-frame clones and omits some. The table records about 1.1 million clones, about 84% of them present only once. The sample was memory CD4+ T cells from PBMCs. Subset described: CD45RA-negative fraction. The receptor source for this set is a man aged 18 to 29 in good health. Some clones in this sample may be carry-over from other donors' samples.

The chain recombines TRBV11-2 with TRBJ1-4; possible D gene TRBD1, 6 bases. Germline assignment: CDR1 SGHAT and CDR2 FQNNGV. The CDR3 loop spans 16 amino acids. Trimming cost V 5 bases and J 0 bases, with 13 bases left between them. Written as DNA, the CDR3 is TGTGCCAGCAGCATCCTGGACAGCGCAACTAATGAAAAACTGTTTTTT. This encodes CASSILDSATNEKLFF.

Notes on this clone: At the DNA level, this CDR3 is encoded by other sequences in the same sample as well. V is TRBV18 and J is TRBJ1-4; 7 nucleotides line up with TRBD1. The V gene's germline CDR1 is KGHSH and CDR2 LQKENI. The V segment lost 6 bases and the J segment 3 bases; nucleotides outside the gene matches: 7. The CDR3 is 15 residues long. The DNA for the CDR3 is TGTGCCAGCTCCCCCGACAGGGTCCCTAATGAAAAACTGTTTTTT. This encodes CASSPDRVPNEKLFF.

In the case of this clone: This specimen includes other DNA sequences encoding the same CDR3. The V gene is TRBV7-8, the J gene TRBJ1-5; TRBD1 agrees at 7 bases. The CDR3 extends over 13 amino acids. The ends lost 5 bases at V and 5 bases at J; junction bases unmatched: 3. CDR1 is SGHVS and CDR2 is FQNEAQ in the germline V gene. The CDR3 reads CASSRDRDQPQHF. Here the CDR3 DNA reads TGTGCCAGCAGCCGAGACAGGGATCAGCCCCAGCATTTT. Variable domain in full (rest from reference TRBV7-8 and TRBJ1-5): GAGVSQSPRYKVAKRGQDVALRCDPISGHVSLFWYQQALGQGPEFLTYFQNEAQLDKSGLPSDRFFAERPEGSVSTLKIQRTQQEDSAVYLCASSRDRDQPQHFGDGTRLSIL.

CDR3 protein: CASRGSRANYGYTF. The CDR3 DNA sequence: TGTGCCAGCAGGGGAAGCAGAGCTAACTATGGCTACACCTTC. V gene TRBV6-5 combines with J gene TRBJ1-2, with D unclear. V shed 6 bases and J shed 0 bases, with 11 bases lying between them. CDR1 is MNHEY and CDR2 is SVGAGI in the germline V gene. This CDR3 contains 14 residues.

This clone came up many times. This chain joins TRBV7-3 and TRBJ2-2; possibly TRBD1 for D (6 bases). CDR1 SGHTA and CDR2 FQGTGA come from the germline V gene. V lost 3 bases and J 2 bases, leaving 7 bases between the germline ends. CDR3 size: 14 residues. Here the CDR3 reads CASSLGHNTGELFF. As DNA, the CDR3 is TGTGCCAGCAGCTTGGGACATAACACCGGGGAGCTGTTTTTT.

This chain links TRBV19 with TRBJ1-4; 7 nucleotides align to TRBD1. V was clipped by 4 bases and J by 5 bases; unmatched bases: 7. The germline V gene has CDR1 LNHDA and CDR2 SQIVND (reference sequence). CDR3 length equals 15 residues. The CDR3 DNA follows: TGTGCCAGTAGTAAGTCGGGACAGCGAAATGAAAAACTGTTTTTT. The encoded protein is CASSKSGQRNEKLFF. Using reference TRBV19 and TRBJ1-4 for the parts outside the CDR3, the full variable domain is DGGITQSPKYLFRKEGQNVTLSCEQNLNHDAMYWYRQDPGQGLRLIYYSQIVNDFQKGDIAEGYSVSREKKESFPLTVTSAQKNPTAFYLCASSKSGQRNEKLFFGSGTQLSVL.

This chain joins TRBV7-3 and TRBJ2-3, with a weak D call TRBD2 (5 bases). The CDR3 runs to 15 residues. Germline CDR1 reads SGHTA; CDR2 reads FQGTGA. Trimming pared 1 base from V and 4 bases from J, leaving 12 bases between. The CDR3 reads CASSLSVGRSDTQYF. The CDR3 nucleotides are TGTGCCAGCAGCTTAAGTGTTGGGAGATCAGATACGCAGTATTTT.

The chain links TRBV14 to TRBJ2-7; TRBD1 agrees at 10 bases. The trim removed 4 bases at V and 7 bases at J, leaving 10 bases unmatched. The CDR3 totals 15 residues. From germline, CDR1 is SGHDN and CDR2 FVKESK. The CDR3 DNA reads TGTGCCAGCAGCCGGTCGGGACAGGGGAGGCGGGAGCAGTACTTC. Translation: CASSRSGQGRREQYF.

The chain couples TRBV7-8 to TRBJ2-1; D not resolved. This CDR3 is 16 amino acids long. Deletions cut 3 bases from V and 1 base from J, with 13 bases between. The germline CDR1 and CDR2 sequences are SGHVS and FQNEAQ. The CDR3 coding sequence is TGTGCCAGCAGCTTTCGAGATAAGGTATCCTACAATGAGCAGTTCTTC. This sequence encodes CASSFRDKVSYNEQFF.